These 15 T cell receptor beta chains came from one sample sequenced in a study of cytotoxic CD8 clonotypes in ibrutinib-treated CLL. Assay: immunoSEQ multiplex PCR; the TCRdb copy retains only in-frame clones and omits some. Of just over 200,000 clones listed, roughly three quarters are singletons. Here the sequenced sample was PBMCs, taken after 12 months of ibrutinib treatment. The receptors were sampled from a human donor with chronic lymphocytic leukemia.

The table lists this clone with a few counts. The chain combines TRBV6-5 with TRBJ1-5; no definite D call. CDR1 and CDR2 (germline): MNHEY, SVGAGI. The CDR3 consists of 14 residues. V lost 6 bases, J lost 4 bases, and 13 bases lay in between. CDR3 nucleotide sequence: TGTGCCAGCAGACCCGGGGTCGGAAATCAGCCCCAGCATTTT. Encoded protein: CASRPGVGNQPQHF.

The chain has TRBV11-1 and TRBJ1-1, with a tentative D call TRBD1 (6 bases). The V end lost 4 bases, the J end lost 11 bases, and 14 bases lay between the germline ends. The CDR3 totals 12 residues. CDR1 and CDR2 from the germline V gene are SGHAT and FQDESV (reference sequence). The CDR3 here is CASSSTGPGAFF. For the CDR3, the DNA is TGTGCCAGCAGCTCCACAGGGCCGGGCGCTTTCTTT. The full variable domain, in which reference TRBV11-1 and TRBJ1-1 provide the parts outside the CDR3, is EAEVAQSPRYKITEKSQAVAFWCDPISGHATLYWYRQILGQGPELLVQFQDESVVDDSQLPKDRFSAERLKGVDSTLKIQPAELGDSAMYLCASSSTGPGAFFGQGTRLTVV.

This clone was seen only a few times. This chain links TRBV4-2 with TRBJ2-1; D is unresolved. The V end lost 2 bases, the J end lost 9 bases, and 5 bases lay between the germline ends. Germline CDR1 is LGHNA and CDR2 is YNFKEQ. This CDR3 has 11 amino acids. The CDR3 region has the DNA TGTGCCAGCAGCCAAAACGGTGAGCAGTTCTTC. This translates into CASSQNGEQFF.

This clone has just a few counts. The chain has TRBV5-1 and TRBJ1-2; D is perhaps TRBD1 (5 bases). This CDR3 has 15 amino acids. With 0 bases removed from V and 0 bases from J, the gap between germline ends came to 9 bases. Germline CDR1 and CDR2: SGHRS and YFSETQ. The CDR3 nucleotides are TGCGCCAGCAGCTTGGCGTGGGGGGCTAACTATGGCTACACCTTC. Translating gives CASSLAWGANYGYTF.

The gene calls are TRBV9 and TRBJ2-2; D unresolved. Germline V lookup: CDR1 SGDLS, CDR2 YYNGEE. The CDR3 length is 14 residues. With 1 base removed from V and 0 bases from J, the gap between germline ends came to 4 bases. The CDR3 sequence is CASSVRPNTGELFF. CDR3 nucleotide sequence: TGTGCCAGCAGCGTACGGCCGAACACCGGGGAGCTGTTTTTT.

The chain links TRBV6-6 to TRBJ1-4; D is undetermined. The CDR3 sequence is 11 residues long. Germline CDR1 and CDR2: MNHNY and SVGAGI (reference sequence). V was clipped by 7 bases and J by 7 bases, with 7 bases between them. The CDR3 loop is CASKVFEKLFF. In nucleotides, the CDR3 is TGTGCCAGCAAGGTTTTTGAAAAACTGTTTTTT.

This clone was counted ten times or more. CDR3 region: CASSYSWQTYEQYF. In DNA, the CDR3 is TGTGCCAGCAGTTACTCGTGGCAGACTTACGAGCAGTACTTC. The chain has TRBV6-5 and TRBJ2-7; D not resolved. Deletions cut 0 bases from V and 4 bases from J, with 10 bases between. This CDR3 is built from 14 residues. In germline, CDR1 is MNHEY, CDR2 SVGAGI.

Here the CDR3 reads CASSYTEAGTTEAFF. CDR3 nucleotides: TGTGCCAGCAGTTACACCGAAGCCGGGACCACTGAAGCTTTCTTT. The chain uses TRBV6-5 and TRBJ1-1; possible D gene TRBD1, 5 bases. The ends were cut back, 2 bases at V and 4 bases at J, with 14 bases in the middle. Germline-derived CDR1 and CDR2 are MNHEY and SVGAGI. This CDR3 has 15 amino acids.

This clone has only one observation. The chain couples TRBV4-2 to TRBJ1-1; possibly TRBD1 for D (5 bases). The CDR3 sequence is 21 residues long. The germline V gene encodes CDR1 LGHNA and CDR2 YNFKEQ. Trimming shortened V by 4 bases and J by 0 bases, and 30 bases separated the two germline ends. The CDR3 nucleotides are TGTGCCAGCAGCCGCCGACTTTTGTGGGGACCCCAGCCATCTATGAACACTGAAGCTTTCTTT. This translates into CASSRRLLWGPQPSMNTEAFF.

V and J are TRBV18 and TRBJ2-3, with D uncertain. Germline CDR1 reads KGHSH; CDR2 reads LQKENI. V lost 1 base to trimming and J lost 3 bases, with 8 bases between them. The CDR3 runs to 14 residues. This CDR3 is CASSPREKTDTQYF. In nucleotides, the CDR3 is TGTGCCAGCTCACCACGAGAAAAAACAGATACGCAGTATTTT.

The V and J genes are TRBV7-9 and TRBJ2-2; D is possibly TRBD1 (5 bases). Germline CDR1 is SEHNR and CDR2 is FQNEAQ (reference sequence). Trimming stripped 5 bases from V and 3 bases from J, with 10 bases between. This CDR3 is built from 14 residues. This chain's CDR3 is CASSPDRDTGELFF. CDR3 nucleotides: TGTGCCAGCAGCCCCGACAGAGACACCGGGGAGCTGTTTTTT.

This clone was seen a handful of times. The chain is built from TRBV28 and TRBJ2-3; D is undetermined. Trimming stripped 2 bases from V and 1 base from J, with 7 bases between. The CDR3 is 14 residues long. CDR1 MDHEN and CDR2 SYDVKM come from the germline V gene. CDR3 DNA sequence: TGTGCCAGCAGTTTAGCGCAGGGCACAGATACGCAGTATTTT. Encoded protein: CASSLAQGTDTQYF.

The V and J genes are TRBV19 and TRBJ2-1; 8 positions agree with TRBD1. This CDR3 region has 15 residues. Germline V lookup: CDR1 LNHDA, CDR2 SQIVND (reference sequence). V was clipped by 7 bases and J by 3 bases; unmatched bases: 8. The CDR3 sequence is CASTQQGQVYNEQFF. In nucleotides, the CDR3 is TGTGCCAGTACACAACAGGGACAGGTCTACAATGAGCAGTTCTTC.

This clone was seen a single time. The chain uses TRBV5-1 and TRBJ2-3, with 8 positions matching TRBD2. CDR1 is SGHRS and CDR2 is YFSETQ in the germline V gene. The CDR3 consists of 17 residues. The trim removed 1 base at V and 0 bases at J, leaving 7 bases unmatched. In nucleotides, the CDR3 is TGCGCCAGCAGCTTGAGGCTAGCGGGTTACAGCACAGATACGCAGTATTTT. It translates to CASSLRLAGYSTDTQYF. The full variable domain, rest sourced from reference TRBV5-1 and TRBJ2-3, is KAGVTQTPRYLIKTRGQQVTLSCSPISGHRSVSWYQQTPGQGLQFLFEYFSETQRNKGNFPGRFSGRQFSNSRSEMNVSTLELGDSALYLCASSLRLAGYSTDTQYFGPGTRLTVL.

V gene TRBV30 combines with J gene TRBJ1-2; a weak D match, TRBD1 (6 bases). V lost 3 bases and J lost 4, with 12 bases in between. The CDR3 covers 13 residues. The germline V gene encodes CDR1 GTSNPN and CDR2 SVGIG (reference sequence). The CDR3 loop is CAWRGTGPYGYTF. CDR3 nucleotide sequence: TGTGCCTGGAGAGGAACAGGGCCCTATGGCTACACCTTC. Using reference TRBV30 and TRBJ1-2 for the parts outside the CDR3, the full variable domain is SQTIHQWPATLVQPVGSPLSLECTVEGTSNPNLYWYRQAAGRGLQLLFYSVGIGQISSEVPQNLSASRPQDRQFILSSKKLLLSDSGFYLCAWRGTGPYGYTFGSGTRLTVV.